Described below is a single TCR beta chain sequence and its context. Data came from immunoSEQ multiplex PCR; TCRdb stores just in-frame clones and leaves some out. The sample includes 25,000 to 35,000 clones, over 60% seen only once; the top ten take roughly 5.1%. These data originate in a study of radiotherapy plus CTLA-4 blockade in lung cancer. Study in general: Disease control was seen in 31% of patients, objective responses in 18%.

The CDR3 consists of 17 residues. V was pared by 7 bases and J by 0 bases, with 16 bases between. Germline lookup yields CDR1 MNHEY and CDR2 SMNVEV (reference sequence). The sequence derives from a human donor with non-small cell lung cancer whose response to radiotherapy plus ipilimumab could not be evaluated. This sequence joins TRBV27 and TRBJ2-6; D gene unclear. The sequencing used peripheral blood, collected from a patient treated with radiotherapy plus ipilimumab. The DNA for the CDR3 is TGTGCCAGCACCTTTCGACTGCTTACCTCTGGGGCCAACGTCCTGACTTTC. Amino acid sequence: CASTFRLLTSGANVLTF.